The 20 T cell receptor beta chains in this list originate from one sample, sequenced in a study of blood T cell repertoires in COVID-19. TCRdb's copy holds only in-frame clones and misses some; the assay was immunoSEQ multiplex PCR. The table has fewer than 500,000 clones, more than 80% seen once. The sample comprised PBMCs or T cells enriched from blood (not recorded which). The receptors derive from a man aged 25-45 years who had recovered from COVID-19.

The chain links TRBV5-1 to TRBJ1-5; D possibly corresponds to TRBD1 (6 bases). Germline V gives CDR1 SGHRS, CDR2 YFSETQ. The CDR3 consists of 16 residues. Trimming left V 4 bases short and J 4 bases short, with 18 bases between. In DNA, the CDR3 is TGCGCCAGCAGCCTCGGACCTTTGGGGGCTAATCAGCCCCAGCATTTT. Translation: CASSLGPLGANQPQHF. The entire variable domain, with the rest obtained from reference TRBV5-1 and TRBJ1-5, is as follows: KAGVTQTPRYLIKTRGQQVTLSCSPISGHRSVSWYQQTPGQGLQFLFEYFSETQRNKGNFPGRFSGRQFSNSRSEMNVSTLELGDSALYLCASSLGPLGANQPQHFGDGTRLSIL.

This chain connects TRBV5-4 to TRBJ2-7, with a tentative D call TRBD1 (5 bases). V lost 4 bases to trimming and J lost 4 bases, with 18 bases between them. The CDR3 length is 15 residues. Germline CDR1 reads SGHNT; CDR2 reads YYREEE (reference sequence). In DNA form, the CDR3 reads TGTGCCAGCAGCCAGGGTTCCAAGATGGGATACGAGCAGTACTTC. Translating gives CASSQGSKMGYEQYF.

This rearrangement joins TRBV5-4 to TRBJ2-3; the D gene is possibly TRBD2 (6 bases). Germline CDR1 and CDR2: SGHNT and YYREEE (reference sequence). Trimming took 4 bases from V and 2 from J, leaving 14 bases between them. The CDR3 length is 15 residues. CDR3: CASSPRAGITDTQYF. CDR3 nucleotide sequence: TGTGCCAGCAGCCCCCGTGCGGGGATCACAGATACGCAGTATTTT.

V is TRBV5-1 and J is TRBJ2-2; D perhaps matches TRBD1 (5 bases). Germline lookup yields CDR1 SGHRS and CDR2 YFSETQ. CDR3 size: 15 residues. V was pared by 3 bases and J by 7 bases, with 16 bases between. This chain's CDR3 is CASSSRETVIGELFF. The CDR3 DNA sequence: TGCGCCAGCAGCTCCCGAGAGACAGTCATCGGGGAGCTGTTTTTT.

V and J are TRBV24-1 and TRBJ1-1; TRBD1 might be the D (6 bases). The CDR3 totals 14 residues. Per germline, CDR1 KGHDR and CDR2 SFDVKD. The V end was cut by 9 bases, the J end by 4 bases, with 17 bases between. The CDR3, as DNA: TGTGCCACCCGGTCGCAGGGGTCGACCACTGAAGCTTTCTTT. This encodes CATRSQGSTTEAFF.

This clone has only a few counts. The chain joins TRBV30 to TRBJ1-1, with 8 bases fitting TRBD1. With V trimmed by 4 bases and J by 0 bases, 1 base remained unmatched. The CDR3 length is 13 residues. The V gene's germline CDR1 is GTSNPN and CDR2 SVGIG (reference sequence). Here the CDR3 DNA reads TGTGCCTGGAACAGGGGGTTGAACACTGAAGCTTTCTTT. As protein: CAWNRGLNTEAFF.

This CDR3 reads CASETGNYNEQFF. Written as DNA, the CDR3 is TGTGCCAGTGAGACGGGAAATTACAATGAGCAGTTCTTC. V is TRBV12-3 or TRBV12-4 and J is TRBJ2-1; TRBD2 is a possible D gene (5 bases). The CDR3 runs to 13 residues. Trimming took off 9 bases at V and 4 bases at J, with 13 bases between the two ends.

This sequence joins TRBV29-1 and TRBJ2-7; 9 bases are a match to TRBD1. The CDR3 contains 14 residues. CDR1 is SQVTM and CDR2 is ANQGSEA in the germline V gene. With V trimmed by 5 bases and J by 2 bases, 7 bases remained unmatched. The CDR3 DNA reads TGCAGCGTTAAAAAACAGGGGGCGACCTACGAGCAGTACTTC. Protein product: CSVKKQGATYEQYF.

This clone was recorded only once. This chain connects TRBV2 to TRBJ1-5; D gene ambiguous. CDR1 SNHLY and CDR2 FYNNEI come from the germline V gene. Trimming left V 1 base short and J 5 bases short, with 9 bases between. The CDR3 sequence is 14 residues long. CDR3 amino acids: CASSEDRLDQPQHF. CDR3 coding DNA: TGTGCCAGCAGTGAAGACAGATTAGATCAGCCCCAGCATTTT.

The chain joins TRBV7-9 to TRBJ2-5, with no clear D. CDR1 and CDR2 (germline): SEHNR, FQNEAQ (reference sequence). The ends were cut back, 3 bases at V and 6 bases at J, with 8 bases in the middle. This CDR3 is 12 amino acids long. CDR3 region: CASSFFGQTQYF. In nucleotides, the CDR3 is TGTGCCAGCAGCTTTTTCGGTCAGACCCAGTACTTC.

The CDR3 DNA sequence: TGTGCCAGCAGCCCCCGAGAGGCGGGAGTTGGGGAGACCCAGTACTTC. It yields the protein CASSPREAGVGETQYF. This sequence joins TRBV7-2 and TRBJ2-5, with 7 positions matching TRBD2. The CDR3 covers 16 residues. Germline assignment: CDR1 SGHTA and CDR2 FQGNSA. Losses at the gene ends were 5 bases for V and 5 bases for J; bases not matched to a gene: 14.

The chain couples TRBV5-1 to TRBJ1-5; D remains unclear. CDR1 SGHRS and CDR2 YFSETQ come from the germline V gene. The CDR3 is made up of 14 amino acids. The germline V and J ends were trimmed by 0 bases and 1 base, with 5 bases remaining between them. CDR3 nucleotide sequence: TGCGCCAGCAGCTTGGGGGAGAGCAATCAGCCCCAGCATTTT. It codes for CASSLGESNQPQHF.

The rearrangement joins TRBV4-1 to TRBJ1-2; TRBD1 aligns across 9 bases. V shed 4 bases, J shed 5 bases, and the junction held 11 bases outside the gene matches. The CDR3 spans 16 residues. Germline CDR1 and CDR2: MGHRA and YSYEKL. The CDR3 here is CASSRDRDQGDYGYTF. The DNA of the CDR3 is TGCGCCAGCAGCCGGGACAGGGATCAGGGGGATTATGGCTACACCTTC.

The chain links TRBV28 to TRBJ1-5, with TRBD1 as a possible D gene (6 bases). This CDR3 is 14 amino acids long. Germline V gene lookup returns CDR1 MDHEN and CDR2 SYDVKM. The V and J ends lost 3 bases and 6 bases respectively, with 12 bases between them. CDR3 sequence (DNA): TGTGCCAGCAGTTTGCTACAGGGTGGTCAGCCCCAGCATTTT. Residues: CASSLLQGGQPQHF.

In DNA form, the CDR3 reads TGTGCCAGCAGCGGACTAGGTGGCGGGGAGCTGTTTTTT. It is translated as CASSGLGGGELFF. This rearrangement joins TRBV12-3 or TRBV12-4 to TRBJ2-2, with 7 positions matching TRBD2. The V gene end was trimmed by 6 bases and the J gene end by 7 bases; junction bases not matched to a gene: 5. This CDR3 region has 13 residues.

The chain is built from TRBV3-1 (or the pseudogene TRBV3-2) and TRBJ2-3, with D maybe TRBD2 (6 bases). The germline gives CDR1 LGHDT, CDR2 YNNKEL (reference sequence). V shed 3 bases and J shed 1 base, with 17 bases lying between them. CDR3 length equals 17 residues. As DNA, the CDR3 is TGTGCCAGCAGCCAGTTCCAGGGAGGAGTCGGCACAGATACGCAGTATTTT. The encoded protein is CASSQFQGGVGTDTQYF.

Of note for this clone: Other DNA sequences within the sample encode an identical CDR3. The gene calls are TRBV29-1 and TRBJ1-1, with TRBD1 as a possible D gene (5 bases). The CDR3 contains 11 residues. Germline V gives CDR1 SQVTM, CDR2 ANQGSEA. V lost 4 bases and J 5 bases, leaving 8 bases between the germline ends. The CDR3 region is CSVVGGTEAFF. CDR3 bases: TGCAGCGTTGTGGGGGGTACTGAAGCTTTCTTT.

This clone was picked up one time. As DNA, the CDR3 is TGTGCCAGCAGCGTAGCCTTCCGTGGAGGCGAGGCAGATACGCAGTATTTT. This translates into CASSVAFRGGEADTQYF. The chain employs TRBV9 and TRBJ2-3; TRBD2 is a possible D gene (5 bases). V lost 0 bases, J lost 4 bases, and 18 bases lay in between. Germline values: CDR1 SGDLS, CDR2 YYNGEE. This CDR3 contains 17 residues.

V gene TRBV13 combines with J gene TRBJ2-3, with D perhaps TRBD1 (6 bases). The CDR3 extends over 16 amino acids. Trimming took 2 bases from V and 2 from J, leaving 14 bases between them. Per germline, CDR1 PRHDT and CDR2 FYEKMQ (reference sequence). The CDR3 reads CASSLNTGLATDTQYF. The CDR3 DNA is TGTGCCAGCAGCTTAAATACAGGGTTGGCCACAGATACGCAGTATTTT.

This clone has a single count. This chain links TRBV6-2 or TRBV6-3 with TRBJ2-1; 10 bases are a match to TRBD2. Germline assignment: CDR1 MNHEY and CDR2 SVGEGT. CDR3 length equals 15 residues. The junction had 7 bases not matched to a gene; V was cut back by 5 bases and J by 6 bases. As DNA, the CDR3 is TGTGCCAGCAGTCGGACTAGCGGAAAACTCAATGAGCAGTTCTTC. Translation: CASSRTSGKLNEQFF.